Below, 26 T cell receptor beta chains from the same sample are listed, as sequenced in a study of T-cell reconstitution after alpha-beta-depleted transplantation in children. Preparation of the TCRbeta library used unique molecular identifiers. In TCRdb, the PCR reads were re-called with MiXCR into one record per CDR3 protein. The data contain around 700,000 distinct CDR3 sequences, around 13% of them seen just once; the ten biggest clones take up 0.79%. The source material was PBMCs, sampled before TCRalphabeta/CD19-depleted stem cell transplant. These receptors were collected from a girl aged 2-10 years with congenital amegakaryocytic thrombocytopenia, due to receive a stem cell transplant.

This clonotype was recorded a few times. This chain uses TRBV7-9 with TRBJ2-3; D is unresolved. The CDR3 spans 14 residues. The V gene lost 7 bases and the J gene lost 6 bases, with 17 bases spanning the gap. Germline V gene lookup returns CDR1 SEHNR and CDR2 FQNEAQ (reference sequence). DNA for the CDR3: TGTGCCAGCACCTCCGACCAGGTGTGGGATACGCAGTATTTT. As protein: CASTSDQVWDTQYF.

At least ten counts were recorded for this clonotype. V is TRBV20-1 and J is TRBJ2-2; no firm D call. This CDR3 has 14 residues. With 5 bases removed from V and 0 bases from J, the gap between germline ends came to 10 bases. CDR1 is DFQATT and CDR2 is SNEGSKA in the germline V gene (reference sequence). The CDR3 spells CSAAPLANTGELFF. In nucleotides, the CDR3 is TGCAGTGCTGCGCCACTCGCGAACACCGGGGAGCTGTTTTTT.

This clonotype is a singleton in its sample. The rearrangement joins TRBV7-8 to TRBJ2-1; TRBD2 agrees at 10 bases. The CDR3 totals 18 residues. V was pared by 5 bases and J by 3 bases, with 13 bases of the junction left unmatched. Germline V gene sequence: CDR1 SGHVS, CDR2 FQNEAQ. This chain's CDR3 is CASSRGEAGGPLYNEQFF. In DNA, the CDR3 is TGTGCCAGCAGCCGGGGGGAAGCGGGAGGGCCCCTCTACAATGAGCAGTTCTTC.

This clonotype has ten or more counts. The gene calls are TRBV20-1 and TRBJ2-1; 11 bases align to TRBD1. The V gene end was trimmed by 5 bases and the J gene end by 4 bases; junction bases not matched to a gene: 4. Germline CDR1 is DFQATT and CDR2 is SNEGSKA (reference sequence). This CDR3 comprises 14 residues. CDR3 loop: CSAWDRGAYNEQFF. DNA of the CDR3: TGCAGTGCTTGGGACAGGGGGGCTTACAATGAGCAGTTCTTC.

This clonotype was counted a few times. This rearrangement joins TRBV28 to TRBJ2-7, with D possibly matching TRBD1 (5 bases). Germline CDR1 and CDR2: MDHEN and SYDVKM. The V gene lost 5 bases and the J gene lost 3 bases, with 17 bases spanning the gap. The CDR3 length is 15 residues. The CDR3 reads CASSIESRRGYEQYF. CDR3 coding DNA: TGTGCCAGCAGTATCGAGAGCCGAAGGGGCTACGAGCAGTACTTC.

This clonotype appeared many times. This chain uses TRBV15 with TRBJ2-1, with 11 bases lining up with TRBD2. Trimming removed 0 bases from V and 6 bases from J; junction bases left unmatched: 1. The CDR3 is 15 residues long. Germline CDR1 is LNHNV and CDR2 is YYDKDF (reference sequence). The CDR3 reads CATSRELAGVNEQFF. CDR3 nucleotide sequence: TGTGCCACCAGCAGAGAACTAGCGGGAGTCAATGAGCAGTTCTTC.

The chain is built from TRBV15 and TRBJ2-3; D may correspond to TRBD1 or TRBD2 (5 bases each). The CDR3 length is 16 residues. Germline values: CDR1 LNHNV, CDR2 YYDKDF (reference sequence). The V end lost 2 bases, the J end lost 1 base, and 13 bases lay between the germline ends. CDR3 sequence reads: CATSRIPGPCTDTQYF. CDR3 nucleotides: TGTGCCACCAGCAGAATACCGGGACCGTGCACAGATACGCAGTATTTT.

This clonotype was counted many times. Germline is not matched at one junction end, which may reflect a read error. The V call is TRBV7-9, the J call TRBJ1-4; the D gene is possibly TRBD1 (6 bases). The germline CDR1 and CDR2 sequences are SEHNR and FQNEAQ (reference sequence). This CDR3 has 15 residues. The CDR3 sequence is CASSPTTGANEKLFF. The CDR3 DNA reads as TGTGCCAGCAGCCCGACGACAGGAGCTAACGAAAAACTGTTTTTT.

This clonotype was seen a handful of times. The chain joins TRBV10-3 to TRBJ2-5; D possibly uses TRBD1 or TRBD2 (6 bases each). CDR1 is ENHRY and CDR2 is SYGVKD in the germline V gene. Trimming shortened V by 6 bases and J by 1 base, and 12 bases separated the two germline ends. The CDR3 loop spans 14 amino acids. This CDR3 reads CAISPWGAQETQYF. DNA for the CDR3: TGTGCCATCAGCCCATGGGGGGCCCAAGAGACCCAGTACTTC.

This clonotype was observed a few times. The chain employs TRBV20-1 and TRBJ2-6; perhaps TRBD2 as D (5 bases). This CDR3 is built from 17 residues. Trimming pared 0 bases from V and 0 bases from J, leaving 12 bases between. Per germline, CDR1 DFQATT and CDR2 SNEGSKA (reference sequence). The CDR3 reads CSARDRRRFSGANVLTF. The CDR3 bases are TGCAGTGCTAGAGATAGAAGGAGGTTCTCTGGGGCCAACGTCCTGACTTTC.

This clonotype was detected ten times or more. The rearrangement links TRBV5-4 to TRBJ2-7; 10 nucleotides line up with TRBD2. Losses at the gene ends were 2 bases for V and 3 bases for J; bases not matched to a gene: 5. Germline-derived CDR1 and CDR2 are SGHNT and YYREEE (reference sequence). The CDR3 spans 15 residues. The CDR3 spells CASSLEGLANYEQYF. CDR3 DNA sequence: TGTGCCAGCAGCTTAGAGGGACTAGCGAACTACGAGCAGTACTTC.

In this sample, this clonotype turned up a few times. CDR3 sequence: CSASEPLTGASYEQYF. The CDR3 DNA sequence: TGCAGTGCTTCAGAGCCGTTAACCGGGGCCTCCTACGAGCAGTACTTC. The chain couples TRBV20-1 to TRBJ2-7; the D call may be TRBD1 or TRBD2 (5 bases each). Trimming took off 5 bases at V and 0 bases at J, with 20 bases between the two ends. The CDR3 sequence is 16 residues long. The germline V gene has CDR1 DFQATT and CDR2 SNEGSKA (reference sequence).

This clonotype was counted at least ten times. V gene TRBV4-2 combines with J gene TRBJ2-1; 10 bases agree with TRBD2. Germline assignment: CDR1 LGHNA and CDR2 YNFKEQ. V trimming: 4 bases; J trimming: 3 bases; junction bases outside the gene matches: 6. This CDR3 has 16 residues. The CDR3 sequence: CASSPRTSGDYNEQFF. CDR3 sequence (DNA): TGTGCCAGCAGCCCGCGGACTAGCGGAGACTACAATGAGCAGTTCTTC.

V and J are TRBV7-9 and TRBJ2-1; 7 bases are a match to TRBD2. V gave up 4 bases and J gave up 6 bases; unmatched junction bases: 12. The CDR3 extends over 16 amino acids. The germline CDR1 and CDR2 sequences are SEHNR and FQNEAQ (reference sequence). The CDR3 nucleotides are TGTGCCAGCAGCTCCAGAGGTCTCGCGGGAGTCAATGAGCAGTTCTTC. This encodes CASSSRGLAGVNEQFF.

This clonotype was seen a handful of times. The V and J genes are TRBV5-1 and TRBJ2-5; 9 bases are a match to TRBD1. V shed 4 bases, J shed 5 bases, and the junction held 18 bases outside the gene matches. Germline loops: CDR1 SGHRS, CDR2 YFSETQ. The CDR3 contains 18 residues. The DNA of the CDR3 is TGCGCCAGCAGCAGAAAAGCCCGACAGGGGGGTTTCATTGAGACCCAGTACTTC. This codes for CASSRKARQGGFIETQYF.

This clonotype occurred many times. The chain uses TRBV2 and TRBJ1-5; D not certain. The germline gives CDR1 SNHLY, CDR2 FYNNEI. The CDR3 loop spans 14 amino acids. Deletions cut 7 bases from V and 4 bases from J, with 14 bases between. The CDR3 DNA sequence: TGTGCCAGCAAAGTGGAGGTCCCTAATCAGCCCCAGCATTTT. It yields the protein CASKVEVPNQPQHF. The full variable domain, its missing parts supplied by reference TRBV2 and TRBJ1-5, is EPEVTQTPSHQVTQMGQEVILRCVPISNHLYFYWYRQILGQKVEFLVSFYNNEISEKSEIFDDQFSVERPDGSNFTLKIRSTKLEDSAMYFCASKVEVPNQPQHFGDGTRLSIL.

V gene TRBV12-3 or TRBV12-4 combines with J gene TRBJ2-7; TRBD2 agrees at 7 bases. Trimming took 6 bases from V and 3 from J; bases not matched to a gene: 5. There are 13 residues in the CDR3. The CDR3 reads CASSPGDYYEQYF. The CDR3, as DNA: TGTGCCAGCAGCCCCGGGGACTACTACGAGCAGTACTTC.

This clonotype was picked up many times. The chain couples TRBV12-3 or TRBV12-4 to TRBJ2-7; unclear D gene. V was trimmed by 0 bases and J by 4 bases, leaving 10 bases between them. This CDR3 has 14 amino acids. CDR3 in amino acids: CASSLALRFYEQYF. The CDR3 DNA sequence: TGTGCCAGCAGTTTAGCGCTACGGTTTTACGAGCAGTACTTC.

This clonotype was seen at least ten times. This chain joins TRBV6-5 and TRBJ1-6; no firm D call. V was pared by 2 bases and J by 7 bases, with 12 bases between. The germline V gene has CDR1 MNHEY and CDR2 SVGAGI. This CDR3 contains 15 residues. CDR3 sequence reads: CASSYLTGFNSPLHF. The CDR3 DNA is TGTGCCAGCAGTTACCTGACGGGTTTCAATTCACCCCTCCACTTT.

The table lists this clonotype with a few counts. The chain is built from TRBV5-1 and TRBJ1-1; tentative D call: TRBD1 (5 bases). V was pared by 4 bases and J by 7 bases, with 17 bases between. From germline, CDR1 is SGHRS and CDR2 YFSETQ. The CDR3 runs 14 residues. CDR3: CASSTLKGRGEAFF. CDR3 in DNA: TGCGCCAGCAGCACGTTAAAGGGGAGGGGTGAAGCTTTCTTT.

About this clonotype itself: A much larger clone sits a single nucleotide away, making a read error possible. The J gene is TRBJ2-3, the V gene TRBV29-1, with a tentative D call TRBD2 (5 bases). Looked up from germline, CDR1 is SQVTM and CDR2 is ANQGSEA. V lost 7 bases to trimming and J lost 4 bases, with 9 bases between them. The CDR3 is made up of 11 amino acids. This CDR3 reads CSAAGPDTQYF. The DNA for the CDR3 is TGCAGCGCTGCGGGTCCAGATACGCAGTATTTT.

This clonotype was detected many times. The CDR3 DNA sequence: TGCGCCAGCAGCTTGGGCCGGGGGGATGAATTCTTC. This sequence encodes CASSLGRGDEFF. This rearrangement joins TRBV5-1 to TRBJ2-1; TRBD2 matches at 7 bases. This CDR3 has 12 residues. The J segment lost 16 bases and the V segment lost 0 bases, leaving 7 bases of the junction unmatched. Germline V lookup: CDR1 SGHRS, CDR2 YFSETQ.

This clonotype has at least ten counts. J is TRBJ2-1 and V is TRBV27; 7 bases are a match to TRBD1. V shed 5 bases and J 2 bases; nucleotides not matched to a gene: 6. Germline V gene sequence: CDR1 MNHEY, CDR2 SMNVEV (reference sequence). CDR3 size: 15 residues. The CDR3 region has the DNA TGTGCCAGCAGTCCGTGGACAGGTACCTACAATGAGCAGTTCTTC. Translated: CASSPWTGTYNEQFF.

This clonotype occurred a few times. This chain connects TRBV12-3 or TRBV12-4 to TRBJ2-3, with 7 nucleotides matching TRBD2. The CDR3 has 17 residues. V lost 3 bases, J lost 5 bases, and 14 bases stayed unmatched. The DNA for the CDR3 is TGTGCCAGCAGTTTCGGCTCAGCGCGGGGAGGGGAAGATACGCAGTATTTT. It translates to CASSFGSARGGEDTQYF.

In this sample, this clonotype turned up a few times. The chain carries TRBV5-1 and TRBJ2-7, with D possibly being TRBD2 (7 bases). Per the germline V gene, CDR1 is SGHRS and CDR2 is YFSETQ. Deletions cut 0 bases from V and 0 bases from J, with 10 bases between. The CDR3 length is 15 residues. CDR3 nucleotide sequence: TGCGCCAGCAGCTTGGAGAGGGGGGGCTCCTACGAGCAGTACTTC. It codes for CASSLERGGSYEQYF.

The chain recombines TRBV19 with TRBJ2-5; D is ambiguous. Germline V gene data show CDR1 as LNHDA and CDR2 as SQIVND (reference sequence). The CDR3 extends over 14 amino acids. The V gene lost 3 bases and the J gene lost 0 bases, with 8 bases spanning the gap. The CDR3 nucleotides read TGTGCCAGTAGTATTTTCCGCTACCAAGAGACCCAGTACTTC. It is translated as CASSIFRYQETQYF.